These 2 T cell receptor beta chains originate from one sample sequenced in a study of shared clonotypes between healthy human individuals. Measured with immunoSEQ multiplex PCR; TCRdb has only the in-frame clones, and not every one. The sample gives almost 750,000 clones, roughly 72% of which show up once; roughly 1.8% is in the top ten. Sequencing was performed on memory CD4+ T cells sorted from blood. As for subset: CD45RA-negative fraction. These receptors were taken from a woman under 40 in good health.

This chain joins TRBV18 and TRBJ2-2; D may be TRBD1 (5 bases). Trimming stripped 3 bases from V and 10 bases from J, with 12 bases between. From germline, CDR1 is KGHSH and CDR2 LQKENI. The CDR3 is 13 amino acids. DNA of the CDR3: TGTGCCAGCTCACCGGACAAGGCTAAGGAGCTGTTTTTT. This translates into CASSPDKAKELFF.

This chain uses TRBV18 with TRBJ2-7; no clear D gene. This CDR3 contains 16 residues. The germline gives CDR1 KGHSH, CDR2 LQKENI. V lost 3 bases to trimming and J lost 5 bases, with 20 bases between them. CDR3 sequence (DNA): TGTGCCAGCTCACCGGACCGTAGACATTTCGCAGACGAGCAGTACTTC. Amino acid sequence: CASSPDRRHFADEQYF.